Presented here are 18 T cell receptor beta chains from one specimen sequenced in a study of cytomegalovirus exposure and HLA in healthy donors. Vbeta (60) and Jbeta (13) primers were used in the PCR. TCRdb's copy holds only in-frame clones and misses some; the assay was immunoSEQ multiplex PCR. Here the sample spans 210,000 or so clones, around 80% being singletons. Sequencing used PBMCs. These receptor sequences come from a girl aged 2 to 10 in good health and CMV-seronegative.

This clone was seen more than once but under ten times. The genes are TRBV5-6 and TRBJ1-1, with a weak D call TRBD1 (5 bases). This CDR3 contains 18 residues. Germline V gene data show CDR1 as SGHDT and CDR2 as YYEEEE. Trimming stripped 3 bases from V and 3 bases from J, with 24 bases between. CDR3 coding DNA: TGTGCCAGCAGCTCCGACTCAAGGGGTCCGTCTTGGGACACTGAAGCTTTCTTT. This gives the protein CASSSDSRGPSWDTEAFF.

The J gene is TRBJ2-2, the V gene TRBV27; D call uncertain. Trimming shortened V by 4 bases and J by 7 bases, and 10 bases separated the two germline ends. Germline V gene lookup returns CDR1 MNHEY and CDR2 SMNVEV (reference sequence). This CDR3 comprises 13 residues. CDR3 nucleotide sequence: TGTGCCAGCAGTTGGATGACGGGCGGGGAGCTGTTTTTT. It codes for CASSWMTGGELFF.

This clone appeared a single time. The rearrangement links TRBV5-1 to TRBJ2-1, with TRBD1 matching over 8 bases. Germline V CDR1 and CDR2: SGHRS, YFSETQ. This CDR3 spans 16 amino acids. J gave up 2 bases and V 6 bases, and 10 bases lay outside the gene matches. The CDR3 sequence: CASTPVRDRPYNEQFF. CDR3 bases: TGCGCCAGCACGCCCGTCCGGGACAGGCCCTACAATGAGCAGTTCTTC.

The rearrangement links TRBV2 to TRBJ2-1, with a possible D match to TRBD2 (6 bases). Per germline, CDR1 SNHLY and CDR2 FYNNEI. V gave up 4 bases and J gave up 0 bases, with 10 bases separating them. CDR3 size: 15 residues. CDR3 in amino acids: CASSGLASSYNEQFF. CDR3 DNA sequence: TGTGCCAGCAGTGGGCTAGCGAGCTCCTACAATGAGCAGTTCTTC. Variable domain in full (rest from reference TRBV2 and TRBJ2-1): EPEVTQTPSHQVTQMGQEVILRCVPISNHLYFYWYRQILGQKVEFLVSFYNNEISEKSEIFDDQFSVERPDGSNFTLKIRSTKLEDSAMYFCASSGLASSYNEQFFGPGTRLTVL.

The V and J genes are TRBV7-2 and TRBJ1-5; 7 nucleotides agree with TRBD1. CDR3 length: 12 amino acids. Germline V gene lookup returns CDR1 SGHTA and CDR2 FQGNSA. J was trimmed by 5 bases and V by 5 bases; bases with no gene match: 0. CDR3 bases: TGTGCCAGCAGCGACAGGGATCAGCCCCAGCATTTT. Protein product: CASSDRDQPQHF.

V gene TRBV19 combines with J gene TRBJ2-7; weak D call: TRBD1 (5 bases). CDR1 and CDR2 from the germline V gene are LNHDA and SQIVND (reference sequence). This CDR3 region has 13 residues. V shed 5 bases and J shed 3 bases, with 11 bases lying between them. The CDR3 DNA follows: TGTGCCAGTAGTCCGGACAAGAACTACGAGCAGTACTTC. Translating it yields CASSPDKNYEQYF.

The V and J genes are TRBV6-1 and TRBJ2-3; 10 bases line up with TRBD1. The CDR3 totals 15 residues. Trimming cost V 5 bases and J 6 bases; bases outside gene matches: 8. Per the germline V gene, CDR1 is MNHNS and CDR2 is SASEGT. The CDR3 DNA reads as TGTGCCAGCAGTTCCGCGGGACAGGGGCTGGATACGCAGTATTTT. Its translation is CASSSAGQGLDTQYF.

The gene calls are TRBV14 and TRBJ2-1; TRBD1 matches 7 bases. Germline CDR1 SGHDN, CDR2 FVKESK. Trimming took 5 bases from V and 9 from J; bases not matched to a gene: 10. CDR3 size: 14 residues. CDR3 residues: CASSDVNRGFEQFF. The CDR3 nucleotides read TGTGCCAGCAGCGACGTAAACAGGGGCTTTGAGCAGTTCTTC.

This clone was observed a handful of times. The V and J genes are TRBV6-6 and TRBJ2-6, with D maybe TRBD1 (6 bases). V shed 10 bases and J shed 4 bases, with 14 bases lying between them. CDR1 is MNHNY and CDR2 is SVGAGI in the germline V gene (reference sequence). CDR3 length: 14 amino acids. The DNA for the CDR3 is TGTGCCATCTCAGGGGTACTCGGGGCCAACGTCCTGACTTTC. This encodes CAISGVLGANVLTF.

The chain links TRBV5-4 to TRBJ2-1; D remains ambiguous. Germline V gene data show CDR1 as SGHNT and CDR2 as YYREEE (reference sequence). The CDR3 totals 13 residues. The V gene lost 0 bases and the J gene lost 8 bases, with 9 bases spanning the gap. This CDR3 is CASSLAAMDEQFF. The CDR3 DNA sequence: TGTGCCAGCAGCTTGGCAGCGATGGATGAGCAGTTCTTC.

The chain is built from TRBV5-4 and TRBJ2-1; 10 bases match TRBD2. Germline assignment: CDR1 SGHNT and CDR2 YYREEE (reference sequence). J gave up 8 bases and V 5 bases, and 7 bases lay outside the gene matches. This CDR3 has 14 amino acids. Here the CDR3 DNA reads TGTGCCAGCAGGGCTAGCGGGAGTTATGATGAGCAGTTCTTC. Amino acids: CASRASGSYDEQFF.

The rearrangement links TRBV6-6 to TRBJ2-1; 7 bases line up with TRBD2. The germline CDR1 and CDR2 sequences are MNHNY and SVGAGI (reference sequence). V was clipped by 6 bases and J by 7 bases; unmatched bases: 6. CDR3 length equals 13 residues. Written as DNA, the CDR3 is TGTGCCAGCAGGTGGGGGGGGGAAAATGAGCAGTTCTTC. It specifies CASRWGGENEQFF.

In its sample, this clone was seen a few times. The chain recombines TRBV6-1 with TRBJ1-1, with D possibly being TRBD1 (5 bases). The CDR3 is made up of 14 amino acids. Trimming pared 1 base from V and 10 bases from J, leaving 16 bases between. Germline CDR1 is MNHNS and CDR2 is SASEGT. CDR3 DNA: TGTGCCAGCAGTGAAGGCAGGGAAGTGGTGAGAGCTTTCTTT. Its protein is CASSEGREVVRAFF.

This chain links TRBV29-1 with TRBJ1-2, with D uncertain. Looked up from germline, CDR1 is SQVTM and CDR2 is ANQGSEA. The CDR3 runs 16 residues. With 1 base removed from V and 1 base from J, the gap between germline ends came to 16 bases. As DNA, the CDR3 is TGCAGCGTTGAAGGGAGAGGCCGAGGACTTAACTATGGCTACACCTTC. It yields the protein CSVEGRGRGLNYGYTF.

The rearrangement joins TRBV5-4 to TRBJ2-7; a possible D gene is TRBD2 (6 bases). Trimming removed 2 bases at V and 0 bases at J, with 9 bases between. The CDR3 is made up of 14 amino acids. From germline, CDR1 is SGHNT and CDR2 YYREEE (reference sequence). CDR3 nucleotides: TGTGCCAGCAGCTTCGGGGGACTCTCCTACGAGCAGTACTTC. This encodes CASSFGGLSYEQYF.

The V and J genes are TRBV7-8 and TRBJ1-6, with 7 positions matching TRBD1. Germline V gives CDR1 SGHVS, CDR2 FQNEAQ. V lost 1 base to trimming and J lost 12 bases; unmatched junction nucleotides: 12. The CDR3 is 16 amino acids. This chain's CDR3 is CASSLEGRGIGVPLHF. The DNA for the CDR3 is TGTGCCAGCAGCTTAGAGGGCAGGGGGATCGGGGTACCCCTCCACTTT.

The rearrangement joins TRBV2 to TRBJ2-5; D possibly corresponds to TRBD1 (6 bases). This CDR3 contains 13 residues. The V and J ends lost 7 bases and 1 base respectively, with 10 bases between them. The V gene's germline CDR1 is SNHLY and CDR2 FYNNEI. The CDR3 DNA sequence: TGTGCCAGCATCGGACAGATCCAAGAGACCCAGTACTTC. It yields the protein CASIGQIQETQYF.

The rearrangement joins TRBV4-2 to TRBJ2-2, with 7 bases lining up with TRBD1. J gave up 5 bases and V 0 bases, and 9 bases lay outside the gene matches. The V gene's germline CDR1 is LGHNA and CDR2 YNFKEQ. The CDR3 covers 17 residues. The CDR3 DNA reads as TGTGCCAGCAGCCAAGAAGTCACAGGGGTTTTTACCGGGGAGCTGTTTTTT. Its protein is CASSQEVTGVFTGELFF.